The T cell receptor beta chain under discussion was sequenced for a study of T cells in localized non-small cell lung cancer. This CDR3 has 16 amino acids. The V gene's germline CDR1 is MNHGY and CDR2 SAAAGT. Losses at the gene ends were 5 bases for V and 3 bases for J; bases not matched to a gene: 3. TCRdb's table, derived via immunoSEQ multiplex PCR, lists solely in-frame clones and lacks some. The sample carries roughly 1,600 clones, under 35% recorded once. This sequence was found in a female donor of 60 years or more with stage II lung adenocarcinoma. This specimen was lung tumor tissue, taken before any cancer treatment. This chain links TRBV6-8 with TRBJ2-1; 14 bases line up with TRBD2. CDR3 nucleotides: TGTGCCAGCAGTCTAGGACTAGCGGGAGGCTACAATGAGCAGTTCTTC. Its translation: CASSLGLAGGYNEQFF.